What follows are 23 T cell receptor beta chains derived from one specimen sequenced in a study of low-dose radiotherapy and immunotherapy resistance in tumors. Sample time point: after trial treatment. Noted treatment: LDRT plus nivolumab, ipilimumab, low-dose cyclophosphamide and aspirin (RACIN trial). TRAV- and TRBV-specific primers were used for first-strand cDNA, which covered alpha and beta chains. TCRs were put through around 20 PCR cycles of amplification with Phusion. A constant-region primer and the V-primer adapter served as the primer pair. A single record per CDR3 protein comes from TCRdb applying MiXCR to the reads. The sample yields 65,000 to 95,000 distinct CDR3 sequences, 15% to 20% seen once. The specimen was PBMCs, collected after low-dose radiotherapy plus immunotherapy. The receptors derive from a male donor with prostate cancer.

This clonotype was seen repeatedly, ten times or more. The chain joins TRBV18 to TRBJ2-1; D is possibly TRBD2 (5 bases). The CDR3 spans 14 residues. The germline gives CDR1 KGHSH, CDR2 LQKENI. V lost 0 bases and J 7 bases, leaving 10 bases between the germline ends. The CDR3 coding sequence is TGTGCCAGCTCACCACCGAAGACTACGAATGAGCAGTTCTTC. This gives the protein CASSPPKTTNEQFF.

At least ten counts were recorded for this clonotype. The chain recombines TRBV10-3 with TRBJ1-5, with a tentative D call TRBD1 (5 bases). The CDR3 extends over 15 amino acids. V gave up 0 bases and J gave up 2 bases, with 8 bases separating them. CDR1 ENHRY and CDR2 SYGVKD come from the germline V gene. CDR3 DNA: TGTGCCATCAGTGAGTCGACGACAGGCAATCAGCCCCAGCATTTT. Translating it yields CAISESTTGNQPQHF.

This clonotype was counted many times. The CDR3 region is CASSLGLRDSAYEQYF. The CDR3 coding sequence is TGTGCCAGCAGCTTGGGGTTAAGGGACTCAGCCTACGAGCAGTACTTC. The chain carries TRBV7-2 and TRBJ2-7; D might be TRBD2 (6 bases). CDR1 and CDR2 (germline): SGHTA, FQGNSA. This CDR3 is built from 16 residues. Trimming pared 3 bases from V and 2 bases from J, leaving 17 bases between.

This clonotype was seen repeatedly, ten times or more. The junction shows a germline mismatch at one end, possibly a read error. V usage is TRBV25-1 and J usage is TRBJ2-1; TRBD2 matches 14 bases. Per the germline V gene, CDR1 is MGHDK and CDR2 is SYGVNS. The CDR3 extends over 13 amino acids. CDR3 sequence reads: CASSDGTSGRGVF. In nucleotides, the CDR3 is TGTGCCAGCAGTGATGGGACTAGCGGGAGAGGAGTCTTC.

This clonotype was recorded many times. The rearrangement uses TRBV7-9 and TRBJ1-1; no firm D call. From germline, CDR1 is SEHNR and CDR2 FQNEAQ (reference sequence). This CDR3 is 15 amino acids long. Trimming removed 5 bases at V and 5 bases at J, with 18 bases between. This CDR3 reads CASSPSVGVDTEAFF. Here the CDR3 DNA reads TGTGCCAGCAGCCCGAGTGTCGGGGTGGATACTGAAGCTTTCTTT.

In this sample, this clonotype turned up many times. The CDR3 region has the DNA TGTGCCAGCAGTTTCGGGGATTCGGGCTACACCTTC. Its translation: CASSFGDSGYTF. This chain links TRBV25-1 with TRBJ1-2, with D uncertain. CDR1 and CDR2 (germline): MGHDK, SYGVNS. V was shortened by 5 bases and J by 8 bases, with 12 bases between the two germline ends. The CDR3 consists of 12 residues.

Many counts were recorded for this clonotype. This sequence joins TRBV6-5 and TRBJ1-1, with 7 positions matching TRBD1. This CDR3 is 14 amino acids long. Germline values: CDR1 MNHEY, CDR2 SVGAGI. V shed 4 bases, J shed 4 bases, and the junction held 6 bases outside the gene matches. Here the CDR3 reads CASSWQGGGTEAFF. CDR3 coding DNA: TGTGCCAGCAGTTGGCAGGGGGGAGGCACTGAAGCTTTCTTT.

This clonotype has a count of ten or more. V is TRBV12-3 or TRBV12-4 and J is TRBJ1-5, with no clear D. CDR3 size: 12 residues. V shed 8 bases and J shed 0 bases, with 5 bases lying between them. CDR3 region: CASGSSNQPQHF. The CDR3 region has the DNA TGTGCCAGCGGCAGTAGCAATCAGCCCCAGCATTTT.

The chain carries TRBV5-4 and TRBJ2-3; D gene ambiguous. CDR3 length: 16 amino acids. Deletions cut 4 bases from V and 4 bases from J, with 19 bases between. Germline CDR1 and CDR2: SGHNT and YYREEE (reference sequence). The CDR3 DNA follows: TGTGCCAGCAGCGCTGGTGGAGCTAACTGGGCAGATACGCAGTATTTT. This encodes CASSAGGANWADTQYF.

This clonotype appeared many times. The chain recombines TRBV20-1 with TRBJ1-1; 7 positions agree with TRBD1. The trim removed 3 bases at V and 0 bases at J, leaving 4 bases unmatched. Germline CDR1 is DFQATT and CDR2 is SNEGSKA (reference sequence). The CDR3 contains 14 residues. The CDR3 protein is CSASRGNMNTEAFF. In DNA, the CDR3 is TGCAGTGCTAGCAGGGGGAACATGAACACTGAAGCTTTCTTT.

This clonotype was seen many times. The chain joins TRBV7-2 to TRBJ2-3, with D tentatively TRBD1 or TRBD2 (5 bases each). Trimming left V 0 bases short and J 3 bases short, with 10 bases between. From germline, CDR1 is SGHTA and CDR2 FQGNSA. This CDR3 is 15 amino acids long. CDR3 loop: CASSLAGRRTDTQYF. The CDR3 coding sequence is TGTGCCAGCAGCTTAGCGGGGCGGAGGACAGATACGCAGTATTTT.

This clonotype was detected ten times or more. V gene TRBV28 combines with J gene TRBJ1-5; D remains unclear. Per the germline V gene, CDR1 is MDHEN and CDR2 is SYDVKM. The V end lost 2 bases, the J end lost 1 base, and 9 bases lay between the germline ends. The CDR3 consists of 15 residues. CDR3 sequence reads: CASSLGGPSNQPQHF. The DNA of the CDR3 is TGTGCCAGCAGTTTAGGTGGGCCGAGCAATCAGCCCCAGCATTTT.

This clonotype was seen at least ten times. V is TRBV6-5 and J is TRBJ1-4; D may be TRBD1 (6 bases). Trimming took 6 bases from V and 6 from J, leaving 17 bases between them. The CDR3 has 15 residues. Germline V lookup: CDR1 MNHEY, CDR2 SVGAGI. This chain's CDR3 is CASSNIGGGDEKLFF. The DNA of the CDR3 is TGTGCCAGCAGCAATATCGGAGGGGGGGATGAAAAACTGTTTTTT.

This clonotype was found many times. The rearrangement uses TRBV5-1 and TRBJ2-7, with 7 nucleotides matching TRBD1. The junction had 8 bases not matched to a gene; V was cut back by 1 base and J by 4 bases. The CDR3 is 15 residues long. Germline CDR1 reads SGHRS; CDR2 reads YFSETQ. CDR3 region: CASSLRSGTEYEQYF. Here the CDR3 DNA reads TGCGCCAGCAGCTTGCGCTCCGGGACAGAATACGAGCAGTACTTC.

This clonotype was detected many times. The rearrangement joins TRBV19 to TRBJ2-5; TRBD1 agrees at 7 bases. Trimming cost V 6 bases and J 4 bases; bases outside gene matches: 8. CDR1 LNHDA and CDR2 SQIVND come from the germline V gene (reference sequence). The CDR3 spans 14 residues. The CDR3 DNA is TGTGCCAGTAGGACATCACAGGGGAGAGAGACCCAGTACTTC. Translation: CASRTSQGRETQYF.

The table lists this clonotype with many counts. The chain couples TRBV4-1 to TRBJ2-1, with TRBD2 matching over 10 bases. The V and J ends lost 1 base and 4 bases, in that order; junction bases with no gene match: 7. This CDR3 has 17 amino acids. CDR1 and CDR2 (germline): MGHRA, YSYEKL. CDR3 sequence reads: CASSQAPASGRYNEQFF. CDR3 sequence (DNA): TGCGCCAGCAGCCAAGCCCCGGCTAGCGGGAGATACAATGAGCAGTTCTTC.

The CDR3 region is CASSLTGTTGELFF. The CDR3, as DNA: TGTGCCAGCAGCTTGACAGGGACCACCGGGGAGCTGTTTTTT. This chain joins TRBV11-2 and TRBJ2-2; 7 positions agree with TRBD1. CDR1 SGHAT and CDR2 FQNNGV come from the germline V gene. Germline trimming cut 3 bases from V and 4 bases from J; bases unmatched to any gene: 2. The CDR3 extends over 14 amino acids. Complete variable domain (other parts from reference TRBV11-2 and TRBJ2-2): EAGVAQSPRYKIIEKRQSVAFWCNPISGHATLYWYQQILGQGPKLLIQFQNNGVVDDSQLPKDRFSAERLKGVDSTLKIQPAKLEDSAVYLCASSLTGTTGELFFGEGSRLTVL.

This clonotype was detected ten times or more. The chain joins TRBV30 to TRBJ1-1; D unclear. The length of the CDR3 is 11 residues. The V end lost 4 bases, the J end lost 0 bases, and 3 bases lay between the germline ends. Germline V gene lookup returns CDR1 GTSNPN and CDR2 SVGIG (reference sequence). CDR3 sequence (DNA): TGTGCCTGGATGGTGAACACTGAAGCTTTCTTT. Translated: CAWMVNTEAFF.

To note about this clonotype: This likely reflects a read error, since a far larger clone is one base away. The chain is built from TRBV28 and TRBJ2-1; 10 nucleotides match TRBD1. The CDR3 is made up of 13 amino acids. The germline CDR1 and CDR2 sequences are MDHEN and SYDVKM. CDR3 in DNA: TGTGCGTCTTACCGGGACAGGGGCCACGAGCAGTTCTTC. Protein sequence: CASYRDRGHEQFF.

About this clonotype itself: A far more abundant clone sits one base away, making this likely a read error. The chain is built from TRBV5-4 and TRBJ2-7; 7 bases are a match to TRBD2. The CDR3 length is 14 residues. Germline CDR1 is SGHNT and CDR2 is YYREEE (reference sequence). Unmatched junction bases numbered 11, after V lost 4 bases and J lost 7 bases. CDR3 region: CASSGGGAVNEQYF. The CDR3 DNA reads TGTGCCAGCAGCGGCGGGGGAGCGGTCAATGAGCAGTACTTC.

Many counts were recorded for this clonotype. The V gene is TRBV7-2, the J gene TRBJ1-1; weak D call: TRBD1 (5 bases). The V gene lost 5 bases and the J gene lost 1 base, with 11 bases spanning the gap. Germline CDR1 SGHTA, CDR2 FQGNSA. This CDR3 region has 14 residues. Written as DNA, the CDR3 is TGTGCCAGCAGCCCCGACAGATGGAACACTGAAGCTTTCTTT. It codes for CASSPDRWNTEAFF.

The gene calls are TRBV2 and TRBJ2-3; D is undetermined. Germline-derived CDR1 and CDR2 are SNHLY and FYNNEI. V was shortened by 3 bases and J by 6 bases, with 4 bases between the two germline ends. CDR3 length: 11 residues. In DNA, the CDR3 is TGTGCCAGCAGTGACGACGATACGCAGTATTTT. Its protein is CASSDDDTQYF.

In regard to this clonotype: Since a far larger clone is one base different, this is likely a read error. The chain carries TRBV5-3 and TRBJ2-2, with D perhaps TRBD2 (6 bases). TRBV5-3 is reported as an ORF; its role is uncertain. CDR3 length equals 13 residues. The CDR3 loop reads CASIQGGTGEPFF. The CDR3 nucleotides are TGTGCCAGCATCCAAGGAGGGACCGGGGAGCCGTTTTTT.